The T cell receptor (beta chain) described here comes from a study of post-analysis software for immune sequencing data. The authors incorporated unique molecular identifiers into the TCR beta cDNA libraries. TCRdb re-analysed the PCR reads in MiXCR, keeping a single row per CDR3 protein. Among over 150,000 distinct CDR3 sequences listed, 30% were seen once. Concerning this clonotype: Its target is not known. One base away lies a much larger clone, so this may be a sequencing read error.

The germline CDR1 and CDR2 sequences are MDHEN and SYDVKM. After removal of 4 bases from V and 4 bases from J, the junction contained 3 bases not matched to a gene. CDR3 length: 13 amino acids. Study results and caveats: Patients carried a handful of TRBV segments more frequently than controls did, and TRBV5-6, TRBV5-1 and TRBV20-1 were among them.

This chain uses TRBV28 with TRBJ2-5; 7 nucleotides line up with TRBD1. The material sequenced was blood. This receptor was taken from a girl aged 5-17 years with multiple sclerosis. The DNA for the CDR3 is TGTGCCAGCAGTTCTGCAGGGGGAGAGACCCAGTACTTC. This codes for CASSSAGGETQYF.